This is a list of T cell receptor beta chains from one sample in a study of T cells in narcolepsy. The data were produced by immunoSEQ multiplex PCR, yet TCRdb's version contains in-frame clones alone and is incomplete. The repertoire consists of 30,000 to 40,000 clones, with 75% to 90% occurring once and the leading ten covering roughly 2.6%. The sequenced sample was CD45RA- memory CD4+ T cells from PBMCs. The receptors derive from a human donor with narcolepsy. CDR3s include the opening cysteine and the closing phenylalanine or tryptophan. A D gene is named only where the DNA matches it firmly. Clone size is stated in some rows and not others, as once, few, many or a class when expanded.

size: -
V: TRBV4-3
J: TRBJ2-3
D: -
CDR3: CASSQSRDTGVDTQYF
DNA: TGCGCCAGCAGCCAAAGCCGGGACACCGGGGTGGATACGCAGTATTTT

size: -
V: TRBV27
J: TRBJ1-4
D: TRBD1
CDR3: CASSLSGTGEKLFF
DNA: TGTGCCAGCAGTTTATCTGGGACAGGGGAAAAACTGTTTTTT

size: -
V: TRBV5-1
J: TRBJ2-6
D: -
CDR3: CASTEGRQAGANVLTF
DNA: TGCGCCAGCACTGAAGGAAGACAGGCTGGGGCCAACGTCCTGACTTTC

size: -
V: TRBV6-5
J: TRBJ2-7
D: TRBD2
CDR3: CATQRASGLSYEQYF
DNA: TGTGCCACCCAGAGGGCTAGCGGGCTCTCCTACGAGCAGTACTTC

size: -
V: TRBV7-9
J: TRBJ1-1
D: -
CDR3: CASTVAGANTEAFF
DNA: TGTGCCAGCACTGTCGCGGGGGCGAACACTGAAGCTTTCTTT

size: -
V: TRBV19
J: TRBJ2-5
D: -
CDR3: CASSIVLARVQETQYF
DNA: TGTGCCAGTAGTATAGTGCTAGCGAGAGTTCAAGAGACCCAGTACTTC

size: -
V: TRBV5-1
J: TRBJ2-3
D: TRBD2
CDR3: CASSLALGLAGTDTQYF
DNA: TGCGCCAGCAGCTTGGCGTTGGGTCTAGCGGGCACAGATACGCAGTATTTT

size: -
V: TRBV6-5
J: TRBJ2-7
D: TRBD1
CDR3: CASSPRQGGDYEQYF
DNA: TGTGCCAGCAGCCCCCGACAGGGTGGGGACTACGAGCAGTACTTC

size: few
V: TRBV29-1
J: TRBJ2-3
D: TRBD2
CDR3: CSVFSGGEGTQYF
DNA: TGCAGCGTGTTTAGCGGGGGGGAAGGTACGCAGTATTTT

size: -
V: TRBV27
J: TRBJ2-6
D: -
CDR3: CASSFGVLSSGANVLTF
DNA: TGTGCCAGCAGTTTCGGGGTACTAAGCTCTGGGGCCAACGTCCTGACTTTC

size: -
V: TRBV30
J: TRBJ1-2
D: -
CDR3: CAWSVDLPAFF
DNA: TGTGCCTGGAGTGTAGACCTCCCAGCCTTCTTC

size: -
V: TRBV5-1
J: TRBJ2-3
D: -
CDR3: CASTPMGAGRTDTQYF
DNA: TGCGCCAGCACCCCCATGGGCGCAGGGAGGACAGATACGCAGTATTTT

size: few
V: TRBV28
J: TRBJ2-7
D: -
CDR3: CASSSTGIYEQYF
DNA: TGTGCCAGCAGTTCCACAGGGATCTACGAGCAGTACTTC

size: -
V: TRBV5-1
J: TRBJ2-5
D: TRBD1
CDR3: CASSLETGVNQETQYF
DNA: TGCGCCAGCAGCTTGGAAACAGGGGTTAATCAAGAGACCCAGTACTTC

size: -
V: TRBV11-2
J: TRBJ1-2
D: -
CDR3: CASSLDQAVNYGYTF
DNA: TGTGCCAGCAGCTTAGATCAGGCGGTTAACTATGGCTACACCTTC

size: -
V: TRBV6-1
J: TRBJ1-1
D: -
CDR3: CASTLGGSLSEAFF
DNA: TGTGCCAGCACCCTTGGGGGTTCTCTTTCTGAAGCTTTCTTT

size: -
V: TRBV27
J: TRBJ2-4
D: -
CDR3: CASSPLAKNIQYF
DNA: TGTGCCAGCAGCCCCCTAGCCAAAAACATTCAGTACTTC

size: -
V: TRBV6-1
J: TRBJ1-4
D: -
CDR3: CASSEMISNLNEKLFF
DNA: TGTGCCAGCAGTGAGATGATTTCGAATCTTAATGAAAAACTGTTTTTT

size: once
V: TRBV7-2
J: TRBJ1-2
D: -
CDR3: CASSLHGGYGYTF
DNA: TGTGCCAGCAGCTTACACGGTGGCTATGGCTACACCTTC

size: -
V: TRBV27
J: TRBJ1-3
D: -
CDR3: CASSSGAFSGNTTYF
DNA: TGTGCCAGCAGTTCCGGGGCGTTCTCTGGAAACACCACATATTTT

size: -
V: TRBV11-2
J: TRBJ1-2
D: -
CDR3: CASSFGSFNYGYTF
DNA: TGTGCCAGCAGCTTCGGCAGTTTTAACTATGGCTACACCTTC

size: -
V: TRBV29-1
J: TRBJ2-1
D: -
CDR3: CSVEDPGGGYNEQFF
DNA: TGCAGCGTTGAAGATCCGGGCGGAGGCTACAATGAGCAGTTCTTC

size: -
V: TRBV30
J: TRBJ2-1
D: -
CDR3: CAWSGIVAYNEQFF
DNA: TGTGCCTGGAGTGGAATAGTTGCCTACAATGAGCAGTTCTTC

size: -
V: TRBV30
J: TRBJ1-1
D: -
CDR3: CAWDTPYHTEAFF
DNA: TGTGCCTGGGATACTCCCTACCACACTGAAGCTTTCTTT

size: -
V: TRBV30
J: TRBJ1-4
D: -
CDR3: CAWSVRSGLSGKLFF
DNA: TGTGCCTGGAGTGTACGATCGGGACTGAGCGGGAAACTGTTTTTT

size: -
V: TRBV25-1
J: TRBJ2-6
D: TRBD1
CDR3: CASSGPGQLSGANVLTF
DNA: TGTGCCAGCAGTGGTCCGGGACAGCTCTCTGGGGCCAACGTCCTGACTTTC

size: -
V: TRBV5-1
J: TRBJ1-2
D: TRBD1
CDR3: CASSLQDRDYGYTF
DNA: TGCGCCAGCAGCTTACAGGACAGGGACTATGGCTACACCTTC

size: few
V: TRBV6-6
J: TRBJ1-5
D: -
CDR3: CASSYWVGQPQHF
DNA: TGTGCCAGCAGTTACTGGGTGGGGCAGCCCCAGCATTTT

size: -
V: TRBV4-1
J: TRBJ1-1
D: -
CDR3: CASSQEGVEAFF
DNA: TGCGCCAGCAGCCAAGAGGGGGTCGAAGCTTTCTTT

size: -
V: TRBV18
J: TRBJ2-3
D: TRBD2
CDR3: CASSLAAPLAGGADTQYF
DNA: TGTGCCAGCTCGCTCGCAGCCCCACTAGCGGGTGGAGCAGATACGCAGTATTTT

size: -
V: TRBV5-1
J: TRBJ1-2
D: TRBD1
CDR3: CASSRDRGPHYTF
DNA: TGCGCCAGCAGCCGGGACAGGGGTCCCCACTACACCTTC

size: medium-sized
V: TRBV6-6
J: TRBJ1-1
D: TRBD1
CDR3: CASSPAPGQGWTEAFF
DNA: TGTGCCAGCAGTCCTGCCCCGGGACAGGGTTGGACTGAAGCTTTCTTT

size: -
V: TRBV6-5
J: TRBJ1-2
D: TRBD1
CDR3: CASSYSRTGGAGYTF
DNA: TGTGCCAGCAGTTACTCTAGGACAGGGGGGGCTGGCTACACCTTC

size: few
V: TRBV9
J: TRBJ2-1
D: -
CDR3: CASTPRPTYNEQFF
DNA: TGTGCCAGCACCCCTCGGCCCACCTACAATGAGCAGTTCTTC

size: -
V: TRBV2
J: TRBJ2-5
D: -
CDR3: CASSIRGQLTETQYF
DNA: TGTGCCAGCAGTATTCGCGGACAATTAACAGAGACCCAGTACTTC

size: -
V: TRBV11-2
J: TRBJ2-1
D: TRBD1
CDR3: CASSFQGVAGNEQFF
DNA: TGTGCCAGCAGCTTCCAGGGGGTTGCGGGCAATGAGCAGTTCTTC

size: -
V: TRBV6-5
J: TRBJ2-1
D: -
CDR3: CASRPSGAYNEQFF
DNA: TGTGCCAGCAGACCGAGTGGGGCCTACAATGAGCAGTTCTTC

size: -
V: TRBV5-1
J: TRBJ2-7
D: -
CDR3: CASSLDVTDIPLEQYF
DNA: TGCGCCAGCAGCTTGGATGTCACGGACATTCCCCTCGAGCAGTACTTC

size: few
V: TRBV28
J: TRBJ2-7
D: -
CDR3: CASSFQDRTYEQYF
DNA: TGTGCCAGCAGTTTCCAGGACCGAACCTACGAGCAGTACTTC

size: once
V: TRBV6-6
J: TRBJ1-5
D: -
CDR3: CASKLRHNQPQHF
DNA: TGTGCCAGCAAATTAAGACACAATCAGCCCCAGCATTTT

size: -
V: TRBV19
J: TRBJ2-7
D: -
CDR3: CASSMQGTYEQYF
DNA: TGTGCCAGTAGTATGCAGGGAACCTACGAGCAGTACTTC

size: -
V: TRBV19
J: TRBJ1-5
D: -
CDR3: CASTAGGSMFLGSNQPQHF
DNA: TGTGCCAGTACCGCTGGGGGGAGTATGTTCCTGGGGAGCAATCAGCCCCAGCATTTT

size: -
V: TRBV19
J: TRBJ1-1
D: -
CDR3: CASSPGGTNTEAFF
DNA: TGTGCCAGTAGCCCCGGGGGGACGAACACTGAAGCTTTCTTT

size: -
V: TRBV5-6
J: TRBJ2-1
D: -
CDR3: CASSLEGRTSYNEQFF
DNA: TGTGCCAGCAGCTTGGAGGGACGGACTTCCTACAATGAGCAGTTCTTC

size: -
V: TRBV5-1
J: TRBJ2-3
D: TRBD2
CDR3: CASGKGRASDTQYF
DNA: TGCGCCAGCGGCAAGGGGAGGGCGTCAGATACGCAGTATTTT